Below, 32 T cell receptor beta chains from the same sample are listed, as sequenced in a study of T cells in Graves' hyperthyroidism and ophthalmopathy. RNA transcripts gave rise to amplified TCR beta CDR3 regions. HTBI primers were the set used in a first-round RT-PCR of the TCR CDR3. TCRdb called the multiplex PCR reads again in MiXCR, with one record for every CDR3 protein. This sample has 500,000 to 750,000 distinct CDR3 sequences; more than 45% occur once, and the top ten carry about 7.8%. Sequenced input: peripheral blood or thyroid tissue (not recorded which). Receptor source: a woman aged 18-30 years with Graves' hyperthyroidism.

Points on this clonotype: One end of the junction does not line up with germline, which may come from a read error. The CDR3 DNA sequence: TGTGCCACCAGTAATTTAGGGACCCAGTACTTC. Residues: CATSNLGTQYF. The V and J genes are TRBV24-1 and TRBJ2-5, with D uncertain. CDR1 and CDR2 from the germline V gene are KGHDR and SFDVKD. The CDR3 totals 11 residues.

This clonotype was found a few times. V and J are TRBV27 and TRBJ1-1; D gene unclear. The CDR3 spans 16 residues. The V and J ends lost 8 bases and 1 base respectively, with 20 bases between them. Germline V gene sequence: CDR1 MNHEY, CDR2 SMNVEV (reference sequence). DNA of the CDR3: TGTGCCAGCTTTTTTCGACCACTAATAGAGAACACTGAAGCTTTCTTT. Amino acid sequence: CASFFRPLIENTEAFF.

This clonotype has a count of ten or more. The chain has TRBV11-2 and TRBJ2-5, with 12 bases aligning to TRBD2. The V gene end was trimmed by 3 bases and the J gene end by 2 bases; junction bases not matched to a gene: 4. There are 16 residues in the CDR3. Per germline, CDR1 SGHAT and CDR2 FQNNGV. CDR3 bases: TGTGCCAGCAGCTTCCGGACTAGCGGGAAGCAAGAGACCCAGTACTTC. Its translation: CASSFRTSGKQETQYF.

The gene calls are TRBV24-1 and TRBJ1-6, with TRBD1 matching over 7 bases. V shed 4 bases and J 6 bases; nucleotides not matched to a gene: 2. This CDR3 spans 14 amino acids. CDR1 is KGHDR and CDR2 is SFDVKD in the germline V gene. The CDR3 nucleotides read TGTGCCACCAGTGACGGGACAGCTAATTCACCCCTCCACTTT. It is translated as CATSDGTANSPLHF.

This clonotype was observed many times. V gene TRBV10-3 combines with J gene TRBJ2-5; D call uncertain. The CDR3 is made up of 14 amino acids. The V gene lost 5 bases and the J gene lost 2 bases, with 12 bases spanning the gap. Per the germline V gene, CDR1 is ENHRY and CDR2 is SYGVKD. CDR3 sequence (DNA): TGTGCCATCAGTCGAGCTGGGCAGCAAGAGACCCAGTACTTC. Protein sequence: CAISRAGQQETQYF.

As concerns this clonotype: This may be a read error: a much more frequent sequence differs by one nucleotide. The chain employs TRBV20-1 and TRBJ2-2; D is possibly TRBD2 (6 bases). CDR3 length: 14 amino acids. Germline assignment: CDR1 DFQATT and CDR2 SNEGSKA (reference sequence). DNA for the CDR3: TGCAGTGCTCGCGAGGGAGGAGGAACCGGGGAGCCGTTTTTT. Its translation: CSAREGGGTGEPFF.

Comment on this clonotype: A clone one base away is much larger, so this may be a read error. Lacking the conserved final phenylalanine or tryptophan, this CDR3 likely reflects a read error. The chain is built from TRBV7-9 and TRBJ2-7; D not certain. With 3 bases removed from V and 3 bases from J, the gap between germline ends came to 15 bases. Germline V gene lookup returns CDR1 SEHNR and CDR2 FQNEAQ (reference sequence). CDR3 length equals 15 residues. CDR3 sequence: CASSLGGQKIYEQYL. CDR3 DNA sequence: TGTGCCAGCAGCTTGGGTGGCCAGAAAATCTACGAGCAGTACCTC.

This clonotype occurred a few times. The genes are TRBV7-2 and TRBJ2-7; perhaps TRBD2 as D (6 bases). V was pared by 6 bases and J by 6 bases, with 18 bases between. Germline assignment: CDR1 SGHTA and CDR2 FQGNSA. This CDR3 is built from 14 residues. The CDR3 spells CASRAPGVRVEQYF. The CDR3 region has the DNA TGTGCCAGCAGAGCCCCGGGGGTCCGGGTCGAGCAGTACTTC.

With respect to this clonotype: Germline is not matched at one junction end, which may reflect a read error. The chain combines TRBV24-1 with TRBJ2-5; 7 bases fit TRBD2. The CDR3 sequence is 14 residues long. Germline-derived CDR1 and CDR2 are KGHDR and SFDVKD. CDR3 sequence: CASSSLSGGETQYF. DNA for the CDR3: TGTGCCAGCAGTTCGCTCTCGGGAGGAGAGACCCAGTACTTC.

This clonotype was recorded at least ten times. The J gene is TRBJ1-2, the V gene TRBV20-1; D unresolved. The CDR3 length is 11 residues. The V gene lost 4 bases and the J gene lost 8 bases, with 11 bases spanning the gap. The germline CDR1 and CDR2 sequences are DFQATT and SNEGSKA (reference sequence). The CDR3 DNA reads as TGCAGTGCTAAGGTGTTGGGGGGCTACACCTTC. Residues: CSAKVLGGYTF.

The chain has TRBV5-4 and TRBJ2-7, with TRBD2 identical over 9 bases. Germline V gene sequence: CDR1 SGHNT, CDR2 YYREEE (reference sequence). After removal of 3 bases from V and 0 bases from J, the junction contained 4 bases not matched to a gene. The CDR3 runs to 15 residues. Here the CDR3 reads CASSSGLAISYEQYF. Here the CDR3 DNA reads TGTGCCAGCAGCTCCGGACTAGCGATCTCCTACGAGCAGTACTTC.

This chain uses TRBV2 with TRBJ2-7; 12 bases map to TRBD2. Germline CDR1 is SNHLY and CDR2 is FYNNEI. The ends lost 7 bases at V and 7 bases at J; junction bases unmatched: 5. The CDR3 runs 13 residues. The CDR3 DNA sequence: TGTGCCAGCACTCTAGCGGGAGGGGGTGAGCAGTACTTC. Protein sequence: CASTLAGGGEQYF.

J is TRBJ1-2 and V is TRBV6-5; 8 nucleotides line up with TRBD1. V dropped 6 bases and J dropped 3; count of bases not matched to a gene: 3. Germline lookup yields CDR1 MNHEY and CDR2 SVGAGI. This CDR3 comprises 13 residues. The CDR3 here is CASRPTGDYGYTF. CDR3 coding DNA: TGTGCCAGCAGACCGACAGGGGACTATGGCTACACCTTC.

This clonotype was seen at least ten times. This chain uses TRBV10-3 with TRBJ1-1; 8 nucleotides line up with TRBD1. The ends lost 3 bases at V and 0 bases at J; junction bases unmatched: 6. The CDR3 is 16 amino acids. The germline CDR1 and CDR2 sequences are ENHRY and SYGVKD. The CDR3 is CAISEGTGYMNTEAFF. The CDR3 DNA is TGTGCCATCAGTGAAGGGACAGGCTACATGAACACTGAAGCTTTCTTT.

There are many counts of this clonotype. This chain links TRBV27 with TRBJ2-7; D perhaps matches TRBD2 (5 bases). The germline V gene has CDR1 MNHEY and CDR2 SMNVEV (reference sequence). V was shortened by 5 bases and J by 3 bases, with 11 bases between the two germline ends. CDR3 length: 13 residues. The CDR3, as DNA: TGTGCCAGCAGTGTTGGACTGTTCTACGAGCAGTACTTC. Translation: CASSVGLFYEQYF.

For this clonotype: With a much larger clone just one base away, this may be a read error. The chain employs TRBV6-1 and TRBJ1-3, with 7 bases matching TRBD1. The V gene end was trimmed by 2 bases and the J gene end by 0 bases; junction bases not matched to a gene: 7. Looked up from germline, CDR1 is MNHNS and CDR2 is SASEGT. The CDR3 has 17 amino acids. CDR3 amino acids: CASSERQGVYSGNTIYF. For the CDR3, the DNA is TGTGCCAGCAGTGAACGACAGGGCGTCTACTCTGGAAACACCATATATTTT.

The sample holds a few counts of this clonotype. The chain recombines TRBV2 with TRBJ1-2, with D unresolved. This CDR3 has 15 amino acids. CDR1 is SNHLY, CDR2 FYNNEI, per germline. Trimming stripped 5 bases from V and 2 bases from J, with 15 bases between. CDR3 residues: CASSLSRAGNYGYTF. In nucleotides, the CDR3 is TGTGCCAGCAGTTTATCCCGGGCGGGGAACTATGGCTACACCTTC.

The V and J genes are TRBV29-1 and TRBJ2-7; TRBD2 matches 12 bases. The J call may not be correct, given that the DNA end is closer to TRBJ2-1. The CDR3 covers 15 residues. CDR1 is SQVTM and CDR2 is ANQGSEA in the germline V gene. CDR3 sequence (DNA): TGCAGCGTTGACGCACCTAGCGGGAGGGGAAATGAGCAGTTCTTC. Its translation: CSVDAPSGRGNEQFF.

This clonotype was found many times. The V and J genes are TRBV5-8 and TRBJ2-5, with a tentative D call TRBD2 (5 bases). Germline V gene data show CDR1 as SGHTS and CDR2 as YDEGEE. This CDR3 region has 15 residues. V lost 3 bases and J lost 3, with 15 bases in between. CDR3 sequence reads: CASSSELVGEETQYF. CDR3 DNA: TGTGCCAGCAGCTCCGAACTGGTGGGAGAAGAGACCCAGTACTTC.

The chain joins TRBV7-8 to TRBJ2-5; D not resolved. There are 13 residues in the CDR3. Germline CDR1 is SGHVS and CDR2 is FQNEAQ. Trimming pared 7 bases from V and 2 bases from J, leaving 11 bases between. The CDR3 is CASNSREQETQYF. The CDR3 DNA reads TGTGCCAGCAATAGTAGAGAACAAGAGACCCAGTACTTC. The full variable domain, rest sourced from reference TRBV7-8 and TRBJ2-5, is GAGVSQSPRYKVAKRGQDVALRCDPISGHVSLFWYQQALGQGPEFLTYFQNEAQLDKSGLPSDRFFAERPEGSVSTLKIQRTQQEDSAVYLCASNSREQETQYFGPGTRLLVL.

In this sample, this clonotype turned up many times. The genes are TRBV5-1 and TRBJ1-1; D might be TRBD1 (6 bases). V was pared by 0 bases and J by 4 bases, with 13 bases between. Germline-derived CDR1 and CDR2 are SGHRS and YFSETQ. This CDR3 spans 15 amino acids. This chain's CDR3 is CASSLGTGKPTEAFF. The CDR3 DNA follows: TGCGCCAGCAGCTTGGGAACAGGGAAGCCCACTGAAGCTTTCTTT.

This clonotype was observed at least ten times. The chain joins TRBV12-3 or TRBV12-4 to TRBJ2-2; a weak D match, TRBD2 (6 bases). The CDR3 totals 17 residues. Trimming stripped 7 bases from V and 0 bases from J, with 18 bases between. The CDR3 DNA reads TGTGCCAGCACCTTATGGGGGGACCCCGCGAACACCGGGGAGCTGTTTTTT. Residues: CASTLWGDPANTGELFF.

Points on this clonotype: A junction boundary mismatches the germline segment, possibly from a read error. This sequence joins TRBV7-9 and TRBJ2-7, with 7 positions matching TRBD2. Germline V gene data show CDR1 as SEHNR and CDR2 as FQNEAQ (reference sequence). The CDR3 has 16 residues. DNA of the CDR3: TGTGCCAGCAGCGCCTCACTAGCGCAGTCAAGAGATACGCAGTATTTC. Amino acids: CASSASLAQSRDTQYF.

In its sample, this clonotype was seen many times. This chain joins TRBV29-1 and TRBJ1-3; D gene uncertain. Germline CDR1 is SQVTM and CDR2 is ANQGSEA. Deletions cut 8 bases from V and 4 bases from J, with 12 bases between. This CDR3 comprises 12 residues. In nucleotides, the CDR3 is TGCAGCTTCAGCGACGGGGGAAACACCATATATTTT. Its translation: CSFSDGGNTIYF.

A few counts support this clonotype. The chain carries TRBV29-1 and TRBJ2-7; possibly TRBD2 for D (5 bases). The CDR3 has 14 residues. CDR1 SQVTM and CDR2 ANQGSEA come from the germline V gene. V shed 7 bases and J shed 0 bases, with 16 bases lying between them. The CDR3 region has the DNA TGCAGCGATCGACGGGGAGACCTCTCCTACGAGCAGTACTTC. Its protein product is CSDRRGDLSYEQYF.

This clonotype was observed at least ten times. This chain's CDR3 is CSVELDRGLYEQYF. CDR3 bases: TGCAGCGTTGAATTGGACAGGGGGCTGTACGAGCAGTACTTC. The genes are TRBV29-1 and TRBJ2-7; 11 bases align to TRBD1. Germline CDR1 and CDR2: SQVTM and ANQGSEA. The V and J ends lost 2 bases and 4 bases, in that order; junction bases with no gene match: 4. The CDR3 runs to 14 residues.

The chain couples TRBV29-1 to TRBJ2-3; no firm D call. The CDR3 totals 10 residues. V dropped 4 bases and J dropped 11 bases, with 10 bases sitting between them. CDR1 SQVTM and CDR2 ANQGSEA come from the germline V gene. The CDR3 sequence: CSVVADEQYF. DNA of the CDR3: TGCAGCGTTGTTGCAGACGAGCAGTATTTT.

This clonotype was found once. This chain connects TRBV12-3 or TRBV12-4 to TRBJ2-7; tentatively, D is TRBD1 (5 bases). The CDR3 is 14 amino acids. Trimming removed 5 bases from V and 6 bases from J, with 17 bases in between. CDR3: CASSDRAGMSEQYF. The CDR3 region has the DNA TGTGCCAGCAGTGATCGGGCAGGGATGAGCGAGCAGTACTTC.

This chain joins TRBV29-1 and TRBJ1-2; 7 bases are shared with TRBD1. The CDR3 has 16 amino acids. Germline V gene data show CDR1 as SQVTM and CDR2 as ANQGSEA. Trimming at V came to 6 bases and at J to 4 bases, leaving 17 bases not matched to a gene. CDR3 residues: CSVRQGGNEQGYGYTF. For the CDR3, the DNA is TGCAGCGTCAGACAGGGAGGAAATGAGCAGGGCTATGGCTACACCTTC.

This clonotype has only a few counts. V and J are TRBV28 and TRBJ1-1; D remains ambiguous. The germline CDR1 and CDR2 sequences are MDHEN and SYDVKM. V lost 7 bases, J lost 4 bases, and 10 bases lay in between. The CDR3 is 12 amino acids. This CDR3 is CASNPPGTEAFF. The DNA of the CDR3 is TGTGCCAGCAATCCCCCCGGCACTGAAGCTTTCTTT.

This clonotype was counted a few times. The V call is TRBV6-2 or TRBV6-3, the J call TRBJ1-5; D not certain. Germline lookup yields CDR1 MNHEY and CDR2 SVGEGT. The length of the CDR3 is 16 residues. Between the trimmed V and J ends, which lost 2 bases and 5 bases, there was a span of 16 bases. The CDR3 is CASSYGSGVWDQPQHF. The CDR3 coding sequence is TGTGCCAGCAGTTACGGATCGGGAGTCTGGGATCAGCCCCAGCATTTT.

The sample holds many counts of this clonotype. The chain has TRBV5-1 and TRBJ2-7, with 8 bases that match TRBD2. With 7 bases clipped from V and 1 base from J, the junction kept 7 bases outside the gene matches. Germline V gene data show CDR1 as SGHRS and CDR2 as YFSETQ. The CDR3 is 14 residues long. CDR3 amino acids: CASGRTSTSYEQYF. The CDR3 DNA reads TGCGCCAGCGGACGGACTAGCACTTCCTACGAGCAGTACTTC.